These T cell receptor beta chains were read from a single sample in a study of CD8 T cells in Susac syndrome. TCRdb analysed the immunoSEQ multiplex PCR reads with MiXCR anew, one entry per CDR3 protein. The table includes 150,000 to 200,000 distinct CDR3 sequences, roughly nine tenths detected once. Sequences were obtained from CD4+ T cells from PBMCs. These receptors were obtained from a human donor with Susac syndrome. The CDR3 runs from the conserved cysteine through the conserved F or W. A D gene is named only where the DNA matches it firmly. Some rows mark clone size as missing; the rest say once, few, many or name a class of expanded clone.

d_call: TRBD1
v_call: TRBV3-1
j_call: TRBJ2-7
clone_size: -
cdr3_aa: CASSQVWTGQYEQYF
cdr3_nt: TGTGCCAGCAGCCAAGTCTGGACAGGGCAATACGAGCAGTACTTC

d_call: -
v_call: TRBV28
j_call: TRBJ2-7
clone_size: once
cdr3_aa: CASSFGSYEQYF
cdr3_nt: TGTGCCAGCAGTTTTGGCTCCTACGAGCAGTACTTC

d_call: -
v_call: TRBV7-3
j_call: TRBJ2-5
clone_size: -
cdr3_aa: CASSYGGRAGETQYF
cdr3_nt: TGTGCCAGCAGCTACGGGGGGCGCGCGGGTGAGACCCAGTACTTC

d_call: -
v_call: TRBV19
j_call: TRBJ1-6
clone_size: -
cdr3_aa: CASSIGTAGSNSPLHF
cdr3_nt: TGTGCCAGTAGTATAGGGACTGCTGGTTCTAATTCACCCCTCCACTTT

d_call: -
v_call: TRBV12-3/TRBV12-4
j_call: TRBJ2-5
clone_size: -
cdr3_aa: CASSSGSQETQYF
cdr3_nt: TGTGCCAGCAGTTCCGGGTCGCAAGAGACCCAGTACTTC

d_call: -
v_call: TRBV6-5
j_call: TRBJ2-2
clone_size: few
cdr3_aa: CASSYSTGPNTGELFF
cdr3_nt: TGTGCCAGCAGTTACTCAACTGGCCCGAACACCGGGGAGCTGTTTTTT

d_call: TRBD2
v_call: TRBV30
j_call: TRBJ2-7
clone_size: -
cdr3_aa: CAWSYTGTSGILNYEQYF
cdr3_nt: TGTGCCTGGAGTTATACCGGGACTAGCGGGATCCTCAACTACGAGCAGTACTTC

d_call: -
v_call: TRBV7-2
j_call: TRBJ2-1
clone_size: -
cdr3_aa: CASTPGFSRYNEQFF
cdr3_nt: TGTGCCAGCACCCCCGGGTTTTCTAGATACAATGAGCAGTTCTTC

d_call: TRBD1
v_call: TRBV20-1
j_call: TRBJ1-1
clone_size: once
cdr3_aa: CSANEGARTEAFF
cdr3_nt: TGCAGTGCTAATGAGGGGGCGCGAACTGAAGCTTTCTTT

d_call: TRBD1
v_call: TRBV20-1
j_call: TRBJ1-2
clone_size: -
cdr3_aa: CSAIQGDGGYTF
cdr3_nt: TGCAGTGCCATACAGGGGGATGGAGGCTACACCTTC

d_call: -
v_call: TRBV14
j_call: TRBJ2-5
clone_size: few
cdr3_aa: CASSQYETQYF
cdr3_nt: TGTGCCAGCAGCCAATATGAGACCCAGTACTTC

d_call: -
v_call: TRBV5-1
j_call: TRBJ2-2
clone_size: -
cdr3_aa: CASSPGLMVTGELFF
cdr3_nt: TGCGCCAGCAGCCCGGGACTTATGGTCACCGGGGAGCTGTTTTTT